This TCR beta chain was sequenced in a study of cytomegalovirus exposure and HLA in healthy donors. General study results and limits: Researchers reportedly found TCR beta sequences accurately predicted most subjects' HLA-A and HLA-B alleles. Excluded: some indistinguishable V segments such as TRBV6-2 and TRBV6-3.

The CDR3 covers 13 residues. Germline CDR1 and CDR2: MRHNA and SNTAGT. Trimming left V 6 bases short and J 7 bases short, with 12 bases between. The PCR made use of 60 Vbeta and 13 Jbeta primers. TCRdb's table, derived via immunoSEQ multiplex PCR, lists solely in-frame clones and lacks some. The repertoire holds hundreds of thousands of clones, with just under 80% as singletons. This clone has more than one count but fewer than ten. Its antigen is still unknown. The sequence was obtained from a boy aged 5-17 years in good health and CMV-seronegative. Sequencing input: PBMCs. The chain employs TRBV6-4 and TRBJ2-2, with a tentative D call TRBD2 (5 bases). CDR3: CASRPIGGGELFF. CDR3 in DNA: TGTGCCAGCAGACCTATAGGAGGCGGGGAGCTGTTTTTT.